These T cell receptor beta chains were read from a single sample in a study of cytomegalovirus exposure and HLA in healthy donors. The data were produced by immunoSEQ multiplex PCR, yet TCRdb's version contains in-frame clones alone and is incomplete. This repertoire shows about 92,000 clones, 60% to 85% found once; its top ten account for 7.3%. The sample taken for sequencing was PBMCs. These receptors were collected from a man in his fifties or sixties in good health and CMV-seropositive. CDR3s include the opening cysteine and the closing phenylalanine or tryptophan. D genes are given only for firm matches. Clone size is stated in some rows and not others, as once, few, many or a class when expanded.

v_gene: TRBV19
abundance: -
len: 14
d_gene: TRBD1
j_gene: TRBJ2-7
CDR3aa: CASSARQGYYEQYF
CDR3nt: TGTGCCAGTAGTGCCCGACAGGGGTACTACGAGCAGTACTTC

v_gene: TRBV19
abundance: -
len: 18
d_gene: TRBD1
j_gene: TRBJ2-7
CDR3aa: CASSDRDREGLDYEGQYF
CDR3nt: TGTGCCAGTAGTGATCGGGACAGGGAAGGACTAGACTACGAAGGGCAGTACTTC

v_gene: TRBV7-6
abundance: -
len: 16
d_gene: -
j_gene: TRBJ2-7
CDR3aa: CASSFGGEPGNYEQYF
CDR3nt: TGTGCCAGCAGCTTCGGTGGGGAGCCGGGGAACTACGAGCAGTACTTC

v_gene: TRBV6-5
abundance: -
len: 15
d_gene: TRBD1
j_gene: TRBJ1-6
CDR3aa: CASSKRTGGTSPLNF
CDR3nt: TGTGCCAGCAGTAAACGGACAGGGGGCACTTCACCCCTCAACTTT

v_gene: TRBV6-1
abundance: few
len: 15
d_gene: TRBD1
j_gene: TRBJ1-1
CDR3aa: CAIGRDREGNTEAFF
CDR3nt: TGTGCCATCGGCCGGGACAGAGAGGGGAACACTGAAGCTTTCTTT

v_gene: TRBV4-3
abundance: -
len: 16
d_gene: -
j_gene: TRBJ1-4
CDR3aa: CASSQHKQATGEKLFF
CDR3nt: TGCGCCAGCAGCCAACATAAACAGGCGACAGGTGAAAAACTGTTTTTT

v_gene: TRBV9
abundance: -
len: 16
d_gene: TRBD2
j_gene: TRBJ2-3
CDR3aa: CASSGARGGGGGTQYF
CDR3nt: TGTGCCAGCAGCGGGGCTCGGGGGGGCGGGGGAGGGACGCAGTATTTT

v_gene: TRBV7-8
abundance: few
len: 12
d_gene: -
j_gene: TRBJ2-1
CDR3aa: CASSPEGAWQFF
CDR3nt: TGTGCCAGCAGCCCGGAGGGGGCCTGGCAGTTCTTC

v_gene: TRBV18
abundance: few
len: 16
d_gene: -
j_gene: TRBJ1-1
CDR3aa: CASSPAPPGMNTEAFF
CDR3nt: TGTGCCAGCTCACCAGCCCCCCCAGGGATGAACACTGAAGCTTTCTTT

v_gene: TRBV7-9
abundance: few
len: 13
d_gene: TRBD2
j_gene: TRBJ2-2
CDR3aa: CARSSGETGELFF
CDR3nt: TGTGCCAGGAGTAGCGGGGAGACCGGGGAGCTGTTTTTT

v_gene: TRBV9
abundance: -
len: 14
d_gene: -
j_gene: TRBJ2-7
CDR3aa: CASSVGGGTYEQYF
CDR3nt: TGTGCCAGCAGCGTAGGAGGAGGGACCTACGAGCAGTACTTC

v_gene: TRBV6-1
abundance: -
len: 14
d_gene: TRBD1
j_gene: TRBJ1-1
CDR3aa: CASFDRGMNTEAFF
CDR3nt: TGTGCCAGCTTTGACAGGGGAATGAACACTGAAGCTTTCTTT

v_gene: TRBV4-2
abundance: -
len: 14
d_gene: TRBD1
j_gene: TRBJ1-4
CDR3aa: CASSQGDRDEKLFF
CDR3nt: TGTGCCAGCAGCCAAGGGGACAGAGACGAAAAACTGTTTTTT

v_gene: TRBV30
abundance: -
len: 14
d_gene: TRBD1
j_gene: TRBJ1-5
CDR3aa: CAWRGQGAGQPQHF
CDR3nt: TGTGCCTGGAGAGGCCAGGGGGCAGGACAGCCCCAGCATTTT

v_gene: TRBV19
abundance: -
len: 15
d_gene: TRBD1
j_gene: TRBJ1-1
CDR3aa: CASSIGNRGSTEAFF
CDR3nt: TGTGCCAGTAGTATAGGTAACAGGGGAAGCACTGAAGCTTTCTTT

v_gene: TRBV28
abundance: once
len: 15
d_gene: TRBD1
j_gene: TRBJ1-5
CDR3aa: CASSAGTGGNQPQHF
CDR3nt: TGTGCCAGCAGTGCAGGGACAGGGGGCAATCAGCCCCAGCATTTT

v_gene: TRBV5-1
abundance: -
len: 16
d_gene: -
j_gene: TRBJ2-7
CDR3aa: CASSTGVPGQSREQYF
CDR3nt: TGCGCCAGCAGCACGGGGGTTCCGGGACAGTCCCGCGAGCAGTACTTC

v_gene: TRBV2
abundance: -
len: 15
d_gene: TRBD1
j_gene: TRBJ1-5
CDR3aa: CASSVGTGGNQPQNF
CDR3nt: TGTGCCAGCAGCGTGGGGACAGGGGGCAATCAGCCCCAGAATTTT

v_gene: TRBV21-1
abundance: -
len: 20
d_gene: -
j_gene: TRBJ1-1
CDR3aa: CASSKDLRVFQGPFNTEAFF
CDR3nt: TGTGCCAGCAGCAAAGATTTAAGGGTGTTCCAGGGGCCATTTAACACTGAAGCTTTCTTT

v_gene: TRBV30
abundance: once
len: 12
d_gene: -
j_gene: TRBJ1-6
CDR3aa: CATYRDNSPLNF
CDR3nt: TGTGCCACCTACAGAGATAATTCACCCCTCAACTTT

v_gene: TRBV7-8
abundance: -
len: 14
d_gene: TRBD1
j_gene: TRBJ2-7
CDR3aa: CASSMGQGTYEQYF
CDR3nt: TGTGCCAGCAGTATGGGACAGGGAACTTACGAGCAGTACTTC

v_gene: TRBV29-1
abundance: -
len: 16
d_gene: TRBD1
j_gene: TRBJ2-3
CDR3aa: CSVEIHRGHRTDTQYF
CDR3nt: TGCAGCGTTGAAATCCACAGGGGTCACCGCACAGATACGCAGTATTTT

v_gene: TRBV28
abundance: few
len: 16
d_gene: TRBD1
j_gene: TRBJ2-5
CDR3aa: CASRDDGQGMGETQYF
CDR3nt: TGTGCCAGCAGGGACGACGGACAGGGAATGGGAGAGACCCAGTACTTC

v_gene: TRBV28
abundance: -
len: 14
d_gene: -
j_gene: TRBJ2-3
CDR3aa: CASSLTGGTDTQYF
CDR3nt: TGTGCCAGCAGTTTAACGGGGGGCACAGATACGCAGTATTTT

v_gene: TRBV7-2
abundance: -
len: 15
d_gene: TRBD1
j_gene: TRBJ2-1
CDR3aa: CASSATGGSYNEQFF
CDR3nt: TGTGCCAGCAGCGCGACAGGGGGCTCCTACAATGAGCAGTTCTTC

v_gene: TRBV7-2
abundance: -
len: 16
d_gene: TRBD2
j_gene: TRBJ2-2
CDR3aa: CASSLSLAGGAGELFF
CDR3nt: TGTGCCAGCAGCTTATCACTAGCGGGGGGGGCCGGGGAGCTGTTTTTT

v_gene: TRBV10-3
abundance: -
len: 17
d_gene: TRBD2
j_gene: TRBJ2-1
CDR3aa: CAISVGTSGGSYNEQFF
CDR3nt: TGTGCCATCAGTGTTGGGACTAGCGGGGGGAGTTACAATGAGCAGTTCTTC

v_gene: TRBV10-3
abundance: -
len: 14
d_gene: TRBD1
j_gene: TRBJ1-2
CDR3aa: CAISEGRQGDGYTF
CDR3nt: TGTGCCATCAGTGAGGGACGACAGGGGGACGGCTACACCTTC

v_gene: TRBV19
abundance: -
len: 16
d_gene: TRBD2
j_gene: TRBJ2-7
CDR3aa: CASSIEAGDYTYEQYF
CDR3nt: TGTGCCAGTAGTATAGAGGCGGGGGACTATACCTACGAGCAGTACTTC

v_gene: TRBV4-3
abundance: -
len: 15
d_gene: TRBD1
j_gene: TRBJ2-7
CDR3aa: CASSVGQGVSYEQYF
CDR3nt: TGCGCCAGCAGCGTCGGGCAGGGGGTAAGCTACGAGCAGTACTTC

v_gene: TRBV4-3
abundance: once
len: 16
d_gene: TRBD2
j_gene: TRBJ2-7
CDR3aa: CASRQWDPSGSYEQYF
CDR3nt: TGCGCCAGCAGGCAATGGGATCCTAGCGGTTCCTACGAGCAGTACTTC

v_gene: TRBV9
abundance: once
len: 13
d_gene: TRBD1
j_gene: TRBJ1-1
CDR3aa: CASSSGGKAEAFF
CDR3nt: TGTGCCAGCAGCTCAGGGGGCAAGGCTGAAGCTTTCTTT

v_gene: TRBV30
abundance: once
len: 16
d_gene: -
j_gene: TRBJ1-4
CDR3aa: CATSAGGNNLNEKLFF
CDR3nt: TGTGCCACGTCGGCTGGGGGCAACAACCTCAATGAAAAACTGTTTTTT

v_gene: TRBV6-5
abundance: -
len: 15
d_gene: -
j_gene: TRBJ1-5
CDR3aa: CASALGEGSNQPQHF
CDR3nt: TGTGCCAGCGCCCTAGGGGAGGGGAGCAATCAGCCCCAGCATTTT

v_gene: TRBV19
abundance: -
len: 15
d_gene: TRBD2
j_gene: TRBJ2-1
CDR3aa: CASTVLAGAPNEQFF
CDR3nt: TGTGCCAGTACAGTTCTAGCGGGGGCGCCCAATGAGCAGTTCTTC

v_gene: TRBV6-1
abundance: few
len: 13
d_gene: -
j_gene: TRBJ2-3
CDR3aa: CASLRDSTDTQYF
CDR3nt: TGTGCCAGCTTACGGGATAGCACAGATACGCAGTATTTT

v_gene: TRBV21-1
abundance: -
len: 16
d_gene: -
j_gene: TRBJ1-2
CDR3aa: CASSPTRLPSAYGYTF
CDR3nt: TGTGCCAGCAGCCCTACCCGACTTCCCTCGGCCTATGGCTACACCTTC

v_gene: TRBV5-6
abundance: -
len: 15
d_gene: TRBD2
j_gene: TRBJ2-2
CDR3aa: CASRGLAGDTGELFF
CDR3nt: TGTGCCAGCAGGGGACTAGCGGGGGACACCGGGGAGCTGTTTTTT